One TCR beta chain is described in this entry. Its cognate antigen is unknown. These data are taken from a study of beta chain features in type 1 diabetes. Expressed TCRB transcripts were sequenced because the entire RNA isolate underwent reverse transcription. The assay was immunoSEQ multiplex PCR, and TCRdb's table has in-frame clones only and misses some. The sample lists 150,000 to 200,000 clones, 7% to 9.5% seen once, with 0.7% in the top ten. Study-wide findings and caveats: The study found moderately but significantly shorter TCRB CDR3s in all four CD4+ subsets of Type 1 diabetes patients.

The CDR3 has 15 amino acids. CDR1 SGHTA and CDR2 FQGNSA come from the germline V gene. Trimming removed 1 base from V and 4 bases from J; junction bases left unmatched: 1. The sequence came from a woman aged 30 to 39 with type 1 diabetes. Sequences were obtained from central memory CD4+ T cells from blood. The chain joins TRBV7-2 to TRBJ2-3; 11 bases fit TRBD2. The CDR3 region is CASSLGLAGSDTQYF. The CDR3 DNA sequence: TGTGCCAGCAGCTTAGGACTAGCGGGGTCAGATACGCAGTATTTT.